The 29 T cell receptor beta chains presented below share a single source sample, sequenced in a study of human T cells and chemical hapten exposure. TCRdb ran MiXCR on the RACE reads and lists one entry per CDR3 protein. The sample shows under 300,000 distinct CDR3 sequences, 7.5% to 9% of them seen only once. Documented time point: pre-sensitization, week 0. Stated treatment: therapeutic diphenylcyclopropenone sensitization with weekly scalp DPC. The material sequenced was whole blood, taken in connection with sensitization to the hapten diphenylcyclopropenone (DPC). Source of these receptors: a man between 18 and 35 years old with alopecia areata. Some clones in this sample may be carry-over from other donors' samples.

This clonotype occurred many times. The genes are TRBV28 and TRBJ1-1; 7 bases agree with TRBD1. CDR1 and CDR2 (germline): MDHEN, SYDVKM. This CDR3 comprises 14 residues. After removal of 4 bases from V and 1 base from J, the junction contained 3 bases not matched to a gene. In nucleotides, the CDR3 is TGTGCCAGCAGTTCGACAGGGTCGAACACTGAAGCTTTCTTT. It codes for CASSSTGSNTEAFF.

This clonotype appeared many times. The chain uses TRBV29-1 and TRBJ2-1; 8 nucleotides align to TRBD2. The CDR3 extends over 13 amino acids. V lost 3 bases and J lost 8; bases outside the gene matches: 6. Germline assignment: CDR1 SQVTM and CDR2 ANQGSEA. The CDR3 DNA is TGCAGCGTTGAGACTAGCGCAGAGGATGAGCAGTTCTTC. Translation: CSVETSAEDEQFF.

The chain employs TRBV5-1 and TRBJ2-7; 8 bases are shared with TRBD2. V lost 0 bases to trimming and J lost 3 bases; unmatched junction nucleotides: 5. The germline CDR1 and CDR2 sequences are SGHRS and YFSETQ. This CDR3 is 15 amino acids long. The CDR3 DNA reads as TGCGCCAGCAGCTTGGTGGCGGGGGGAATCTACGAGCAGTACGTC. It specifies CASSLVAGGIYEQYV.

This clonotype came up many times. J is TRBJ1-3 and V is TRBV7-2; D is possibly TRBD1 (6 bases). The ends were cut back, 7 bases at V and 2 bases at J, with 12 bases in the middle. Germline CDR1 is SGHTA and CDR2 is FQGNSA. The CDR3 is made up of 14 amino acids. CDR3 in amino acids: CASKTGSAGNTIYF. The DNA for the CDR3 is TGTGCCAGCAAGACAGGCTCCGCTGGAAACACCATATATTTT.

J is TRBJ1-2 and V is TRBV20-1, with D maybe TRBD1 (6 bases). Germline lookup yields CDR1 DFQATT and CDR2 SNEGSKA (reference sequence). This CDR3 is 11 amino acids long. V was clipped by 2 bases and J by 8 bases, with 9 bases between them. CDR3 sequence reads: CSARWGRGYTF. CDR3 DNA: TGCAGTGCTAGATGGGGGCGCGGCTACACCTTC.

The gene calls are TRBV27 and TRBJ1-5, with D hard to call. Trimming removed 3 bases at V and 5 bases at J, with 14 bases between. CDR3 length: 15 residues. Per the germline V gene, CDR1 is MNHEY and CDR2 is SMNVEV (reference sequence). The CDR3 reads CASSFGQPGYQPQHF. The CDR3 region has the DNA TGTGCCAGCAGTTTTGGTCAGCCGGGATATCAGCCCCAGCATTTT.

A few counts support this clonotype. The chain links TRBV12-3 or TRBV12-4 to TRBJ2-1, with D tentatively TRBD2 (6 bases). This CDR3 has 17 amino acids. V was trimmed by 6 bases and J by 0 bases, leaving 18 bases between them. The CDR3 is CASSPISSGYSYNEQFF. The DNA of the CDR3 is TGTGCCAGCAGCCCAATAAGCAGCGGGTACTCCTACAATGAGCAGTTCTTC.

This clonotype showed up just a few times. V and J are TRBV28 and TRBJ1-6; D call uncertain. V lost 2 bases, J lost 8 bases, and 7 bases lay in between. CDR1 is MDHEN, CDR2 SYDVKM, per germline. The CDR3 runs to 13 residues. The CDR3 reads CASSLITYSPLHF. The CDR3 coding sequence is TGTGCCAGCAGTTTAATCACGTATTCACCCCTCCACTTT.

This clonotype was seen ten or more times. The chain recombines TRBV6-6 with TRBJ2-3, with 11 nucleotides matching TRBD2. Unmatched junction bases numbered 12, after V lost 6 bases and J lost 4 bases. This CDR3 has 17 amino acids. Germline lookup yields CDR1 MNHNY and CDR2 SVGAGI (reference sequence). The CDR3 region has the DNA TGTGCCAGCAGCATGGGGCCTCTAGCGGGGGGCGCAGATACGCAGTATTTT. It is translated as CASSMGPLAGGADTQYF.

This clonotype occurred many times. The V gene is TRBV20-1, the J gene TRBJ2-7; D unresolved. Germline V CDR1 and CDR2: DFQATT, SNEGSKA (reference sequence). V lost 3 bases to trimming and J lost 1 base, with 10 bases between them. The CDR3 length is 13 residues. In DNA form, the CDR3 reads TGCAGTGCTAGTAAGGCAACTTCCTACGAGCAGTACTTC. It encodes CSASKATSYEQYF.

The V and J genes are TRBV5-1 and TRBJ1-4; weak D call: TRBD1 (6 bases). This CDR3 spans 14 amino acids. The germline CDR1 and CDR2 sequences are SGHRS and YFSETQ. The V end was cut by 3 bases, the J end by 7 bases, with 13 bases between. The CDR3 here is CASSWQGNGEKLFF. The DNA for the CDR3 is TGCGCCAGCAGCTGGCAGGGGAATGGTGAAAAACTGTTTTTT.

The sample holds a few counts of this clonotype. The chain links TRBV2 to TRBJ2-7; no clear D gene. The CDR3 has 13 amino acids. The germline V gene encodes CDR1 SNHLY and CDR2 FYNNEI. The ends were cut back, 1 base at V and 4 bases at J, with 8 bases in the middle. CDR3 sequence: CASSEGILYEQYV. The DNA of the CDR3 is TGTGCCAGCAGTGAAGGGATCCTTTACGAGCAGTACGTC.

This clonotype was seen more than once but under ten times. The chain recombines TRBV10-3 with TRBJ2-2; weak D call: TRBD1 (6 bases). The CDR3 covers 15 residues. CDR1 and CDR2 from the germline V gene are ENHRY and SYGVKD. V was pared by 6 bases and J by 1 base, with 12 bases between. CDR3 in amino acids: CAISTGTLNTGELFF. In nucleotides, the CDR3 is TGTGCCATCAGCACCGGGACATTGAACACCGGGGAGCTGTTTTTT.

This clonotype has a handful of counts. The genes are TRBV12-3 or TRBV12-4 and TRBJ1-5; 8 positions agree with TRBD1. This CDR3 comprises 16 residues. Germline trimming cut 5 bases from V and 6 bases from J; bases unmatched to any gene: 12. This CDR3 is CASSPPPGGHGQPQHF. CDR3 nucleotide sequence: TGTGCCAGCAGTCCTCCCCCAGGGGGCCACGGTCAGCCCCAGCATTTT.

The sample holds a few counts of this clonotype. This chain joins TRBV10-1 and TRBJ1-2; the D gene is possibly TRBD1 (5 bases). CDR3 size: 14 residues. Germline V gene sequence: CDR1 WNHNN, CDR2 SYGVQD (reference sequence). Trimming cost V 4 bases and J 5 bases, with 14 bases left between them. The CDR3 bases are TGCGCCAGCAGTGCCTCCGGGACTGATTATGGCTACACCTTC. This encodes CASSASGTDYGYTF.

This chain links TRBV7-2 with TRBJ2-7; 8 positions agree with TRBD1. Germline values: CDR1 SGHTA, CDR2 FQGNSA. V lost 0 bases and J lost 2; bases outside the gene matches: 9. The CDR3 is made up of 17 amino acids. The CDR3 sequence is CASSLASVGTGTYEQYF. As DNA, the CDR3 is TGTGCCAGCAGCTTAGCCAGTGTCGGGACAGGTACCTACGAGCAGTACTTC.

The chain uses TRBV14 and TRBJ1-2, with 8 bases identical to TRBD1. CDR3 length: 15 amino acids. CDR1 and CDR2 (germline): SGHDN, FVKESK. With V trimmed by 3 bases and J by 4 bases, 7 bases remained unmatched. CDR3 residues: CASSQTTGVGYGYTF. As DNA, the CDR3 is TGTGCCAGCAGCCAGACGACAGGGGTTGGCTATGGCTACACCTTC. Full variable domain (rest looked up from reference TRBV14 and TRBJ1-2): EAGVTQFPSHSVIEKGQTVTLRCDPISGHDNLYWYRRVMGKEIKFLLHFVKESKQDESGMPNNRFLAERTGGTYSTLKVQPAELEDSGVYFCASSQTTGVGYGYTFGSGTRLTVV.

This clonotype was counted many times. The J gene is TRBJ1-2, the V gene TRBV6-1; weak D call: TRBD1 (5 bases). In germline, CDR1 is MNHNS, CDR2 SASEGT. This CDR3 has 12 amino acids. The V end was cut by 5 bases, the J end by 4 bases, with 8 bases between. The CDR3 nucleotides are TGTGCCAGCAGTTCACAGGTCTATGGCTACACCTTC. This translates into CASSSQVYGYTF.

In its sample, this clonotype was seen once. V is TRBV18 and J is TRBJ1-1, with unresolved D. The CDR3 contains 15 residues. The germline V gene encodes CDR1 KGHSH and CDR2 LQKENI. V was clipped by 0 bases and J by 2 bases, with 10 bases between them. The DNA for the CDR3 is TGTGCCAGCTCACCACCGGCAGGCGGTAACACTGAAGCTTTCTTT. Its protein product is CASSPPAGGNTEAFF.

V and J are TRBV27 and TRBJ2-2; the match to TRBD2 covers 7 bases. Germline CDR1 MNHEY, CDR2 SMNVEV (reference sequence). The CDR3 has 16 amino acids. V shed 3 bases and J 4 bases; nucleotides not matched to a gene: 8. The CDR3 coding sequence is TGTGCCAGCAGTTTTCTTACGGGACTAACCACCGGGGAGCTGTTTTTT. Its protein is CASSFLTGLTTGELFF.

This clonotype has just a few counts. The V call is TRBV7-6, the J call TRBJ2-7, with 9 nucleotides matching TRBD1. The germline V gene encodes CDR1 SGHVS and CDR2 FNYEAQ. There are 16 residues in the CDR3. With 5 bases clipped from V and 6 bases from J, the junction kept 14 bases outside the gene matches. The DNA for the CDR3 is TGTGCCAGCAGCCTGGGCGCGGGACAGGGAAGGTCCGAGCAGTACTTC. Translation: CASSLGAGQGRSEQYF.

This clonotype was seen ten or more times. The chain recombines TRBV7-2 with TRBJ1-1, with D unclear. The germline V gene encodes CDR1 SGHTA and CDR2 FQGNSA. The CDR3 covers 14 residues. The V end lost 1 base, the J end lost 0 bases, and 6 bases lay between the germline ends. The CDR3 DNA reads TGTGCCAGCAGCTTAGTAGGGTTGAACACTGAAGCTTTCTTT. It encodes CASSLVGLNTEAFF.

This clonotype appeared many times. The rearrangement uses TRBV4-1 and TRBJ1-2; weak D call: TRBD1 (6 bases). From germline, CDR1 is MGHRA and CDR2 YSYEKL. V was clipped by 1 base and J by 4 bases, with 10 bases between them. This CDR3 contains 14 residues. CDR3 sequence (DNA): TGCGCCAGCAGCCAAGGACAGGACGGCTATGGCTACACCTTC. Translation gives CASSQGQDGYGYTF.

In DNA, the CDR3 is TGTGCCACCAGTGACCCTACAACAGGACCGCATAGCTCCTATAATTCACCCCTCCACTTT. It specifies CATSDPTTGPHSSYNSPLHF. The V call is TRBV24-1, the J call TRBJ1-6; TRBD1 is a possible D gene (5 bases). The CDR3 is 20 amino acids. Germline V gives CDR1 KGHDR, CDR2 SFDVKD. V lost 4 bases, J lost 0 bases, and 21 bases lay in between.

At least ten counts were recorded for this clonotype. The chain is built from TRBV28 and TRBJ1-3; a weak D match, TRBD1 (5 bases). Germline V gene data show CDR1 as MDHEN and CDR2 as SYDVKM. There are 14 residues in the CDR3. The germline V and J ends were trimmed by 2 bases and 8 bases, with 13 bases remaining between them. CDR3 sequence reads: CASSLQSQGYTIYF. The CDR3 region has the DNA TGTGCCAGCAGTTTACAGTCCCAGGGTTACACCATATATTTT.

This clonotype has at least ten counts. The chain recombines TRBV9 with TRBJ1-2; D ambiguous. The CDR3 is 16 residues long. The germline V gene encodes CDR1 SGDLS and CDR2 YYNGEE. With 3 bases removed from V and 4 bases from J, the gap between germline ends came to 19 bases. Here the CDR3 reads CASSAPLSGRGYGYTF. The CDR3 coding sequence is TGTGCCAGCAGCGCCCCCCTTTCAGGTCGAGGCTATGGCTACACCTTC.

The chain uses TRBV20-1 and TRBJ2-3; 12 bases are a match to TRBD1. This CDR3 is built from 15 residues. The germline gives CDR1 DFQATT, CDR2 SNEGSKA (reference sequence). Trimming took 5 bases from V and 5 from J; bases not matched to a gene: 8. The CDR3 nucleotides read TGCAGTGCTGACCCGGGACAGGGGGCCGAAGATACGCAGTATTTT. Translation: CSADPGQGAEDTQYF.

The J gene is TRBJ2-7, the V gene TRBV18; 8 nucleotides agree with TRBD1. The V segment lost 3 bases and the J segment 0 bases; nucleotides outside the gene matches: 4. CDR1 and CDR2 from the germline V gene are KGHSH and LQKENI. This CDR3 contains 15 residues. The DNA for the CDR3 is TGTGCCAGCTCACCGTACACAGGGGGCTCCTACGAGCAGTACGTC. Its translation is CASSPYTGGSYEQYV.

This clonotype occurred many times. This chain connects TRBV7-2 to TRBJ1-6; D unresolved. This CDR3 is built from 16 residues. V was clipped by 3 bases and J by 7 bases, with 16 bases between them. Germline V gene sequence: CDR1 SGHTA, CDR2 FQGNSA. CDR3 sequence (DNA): TGTGCCAGCAGCTTCACTGGGATAAATTTGAATTCACCCCTCCACTTT. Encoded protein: CASSFTGINLNSPLHF.